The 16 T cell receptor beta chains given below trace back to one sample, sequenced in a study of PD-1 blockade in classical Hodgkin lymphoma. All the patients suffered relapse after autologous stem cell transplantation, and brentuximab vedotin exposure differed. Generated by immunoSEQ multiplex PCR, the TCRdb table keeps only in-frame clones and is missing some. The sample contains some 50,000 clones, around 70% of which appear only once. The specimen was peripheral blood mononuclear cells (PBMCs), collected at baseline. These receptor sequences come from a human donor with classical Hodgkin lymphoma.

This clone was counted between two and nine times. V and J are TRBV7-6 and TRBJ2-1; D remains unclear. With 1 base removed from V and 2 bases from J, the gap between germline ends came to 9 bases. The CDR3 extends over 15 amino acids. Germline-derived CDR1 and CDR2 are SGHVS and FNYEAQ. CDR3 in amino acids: CASSLESAPYNEQFF. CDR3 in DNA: TGTGCCAGCAGCTTAGAGTCCGCTCCCTACAATGAGCAGTTCTTC.

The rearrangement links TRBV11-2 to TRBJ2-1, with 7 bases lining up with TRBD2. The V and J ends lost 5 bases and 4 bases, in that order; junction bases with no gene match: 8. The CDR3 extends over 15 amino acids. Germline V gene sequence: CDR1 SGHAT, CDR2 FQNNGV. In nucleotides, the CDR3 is TGTGCCAGCAGCCCGCCTAGCGGACCTTACAATGAGCAGTTCTTC. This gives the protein CASSPPSGPYNEQFF.

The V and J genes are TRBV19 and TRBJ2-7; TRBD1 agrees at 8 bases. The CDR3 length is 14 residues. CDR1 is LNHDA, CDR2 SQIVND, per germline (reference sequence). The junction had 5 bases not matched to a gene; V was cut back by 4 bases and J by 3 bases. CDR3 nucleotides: TGTGCCAGTAGTACGGGACAGGTTCTCTACGAGCAGTACTTC. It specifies CASSTGQVLYEQYF.

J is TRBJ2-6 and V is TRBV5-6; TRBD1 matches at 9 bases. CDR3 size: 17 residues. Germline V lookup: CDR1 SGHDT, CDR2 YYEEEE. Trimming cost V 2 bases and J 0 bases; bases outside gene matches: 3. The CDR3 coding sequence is TGTGCCAGCAGCTTAGGGACAGGGAACTCTGGGGCCAACGTCCTGACTTTC. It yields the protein CASSLGTGNSGANVLTF.

CDR3 DNA: TGTGCCAGCAGTTATTTGGGACGGCGTGAAGCTTTCTTT. This encodes CASSYLGRREAFF. The chain carries TRBV6-6 and TRBJ1-1, with a tentative D call TRBD1 (5 bases). V was pared by 3 bases and J by 7 bases, with 12 bases between. There are 13 residues in the CDR3. The V gene's germline CDR1 is MNHNY and CDR2 SVGAGI (reference sequence).

The CDR3 DNA reads as TGTGCCAGTAGTAGCCCAGGCCCTTCAAAAAACATTCAGTACTTC. This gives the protein CASSSPGPSKNIQYF. The rearrangement joins TRBV19 to TRBJ2-4; D gene uncertain. This CDR3 has 15 amino acids. V was shortened by 4 bases and J by 4 bases, with 14 bases between the two germline ends. Germline CDR1 is LNHDA and CDR2 is SQIVND (reference sequence).

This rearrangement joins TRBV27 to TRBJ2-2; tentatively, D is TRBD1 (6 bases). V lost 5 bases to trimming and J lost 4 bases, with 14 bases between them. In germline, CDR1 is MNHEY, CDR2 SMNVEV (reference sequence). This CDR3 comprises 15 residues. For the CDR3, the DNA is TGTGCCAGCAGTATTACAGGGAGAGGCACCGGGGAGCTGTTTTTT. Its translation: CASSITGRGTGELFF.

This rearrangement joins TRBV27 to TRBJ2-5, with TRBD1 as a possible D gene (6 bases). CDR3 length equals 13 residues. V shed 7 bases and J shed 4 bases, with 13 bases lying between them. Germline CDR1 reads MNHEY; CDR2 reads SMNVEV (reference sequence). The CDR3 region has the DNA TGTGCCAGCAAAAGGGGGATTGGAGAGACCCAGTACTTC. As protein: CASKRGIGETQYF.

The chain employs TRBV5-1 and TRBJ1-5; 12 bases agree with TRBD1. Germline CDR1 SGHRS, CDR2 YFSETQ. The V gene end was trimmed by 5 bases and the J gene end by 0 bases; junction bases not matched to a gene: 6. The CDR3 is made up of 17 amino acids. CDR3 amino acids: CASSGTGGIDSNQPQHF. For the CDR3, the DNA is TGCGCCAGCAGTGGGACAGGGGGCATCGATAGCAATCAGCCCCAGCATTTT.

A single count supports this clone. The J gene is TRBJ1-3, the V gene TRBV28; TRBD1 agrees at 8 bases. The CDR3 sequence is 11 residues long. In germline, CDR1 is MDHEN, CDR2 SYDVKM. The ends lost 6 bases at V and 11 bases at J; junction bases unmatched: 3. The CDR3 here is CASRVTGAIYF. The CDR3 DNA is TGTGCCAGCAGGGTGACAGGGGCCATATATTTT. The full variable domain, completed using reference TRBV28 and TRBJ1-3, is DVKVTQSSRYLVKRTGEKVFLECVQDMDHENMFWYRQDPGLGLRLIYFSYDVKMKEKGDIPEGYSVSREKKERFSLILESASTNQTSMYLCASRVTGAIYFGEGSWLTVV.

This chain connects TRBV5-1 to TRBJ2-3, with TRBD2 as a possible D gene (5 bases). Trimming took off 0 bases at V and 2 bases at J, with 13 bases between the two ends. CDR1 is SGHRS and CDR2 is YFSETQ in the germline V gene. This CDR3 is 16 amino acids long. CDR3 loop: CASSLASLANTDTQYF. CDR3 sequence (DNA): TGCGCCAGCAGCTTGGCCAGCCTAGCCAACACAGATACGCAGTATTTT. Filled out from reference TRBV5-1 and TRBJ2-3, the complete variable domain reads KAGVTQTPRYLIKTRGQQVTLSCSPISGHRSVSWYQQTPGQGLQFLFEYFSETQRNKGNFPGRFSGRQFSNSRSEMNVSTLELGDSALYLCASSLASLANTDTQYFGPGTRLTVL.

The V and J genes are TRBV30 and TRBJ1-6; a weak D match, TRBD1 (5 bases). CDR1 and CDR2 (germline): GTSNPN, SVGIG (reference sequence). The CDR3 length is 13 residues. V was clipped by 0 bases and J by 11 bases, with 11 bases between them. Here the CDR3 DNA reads TGTGCCTGGAGTGTGGGCCGGGGGGCACCCCTCCACTTT. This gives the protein CAWSVGRGAPLHF.

Here the CDR3 DNA reads TGTGCCAGCAGTACCGGGATATCCTATGGCTACACCTTC. It yields the protein CASSTGISYGYTF. J is TRBJ1-2 and V is TRBV6-6; no clear D. From germline, CDR1 is MNHNY and CDR2 SVGAGI (reference sequence). The ends were cut back, 5 bases at V and 4 bases at J, with 11 bases in the middle. The CDR3 is made up of 13 amino acids.

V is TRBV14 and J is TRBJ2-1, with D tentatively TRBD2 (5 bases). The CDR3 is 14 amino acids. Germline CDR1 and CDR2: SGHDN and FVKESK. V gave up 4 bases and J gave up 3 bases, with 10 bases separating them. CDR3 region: CASSPDWSYNEQFF. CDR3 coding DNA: TGTGCCAGCAGCCCGGACTGGAGCTACAATGAGCAGTTCTTC.

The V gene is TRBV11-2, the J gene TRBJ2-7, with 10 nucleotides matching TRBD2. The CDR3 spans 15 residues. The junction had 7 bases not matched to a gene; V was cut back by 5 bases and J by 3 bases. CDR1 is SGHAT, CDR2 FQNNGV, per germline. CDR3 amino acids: CASSLVSSGSYEQYF. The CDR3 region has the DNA TGTGCCAGCAGCCTCGTTTCTAGCGGGAGCTACGAGCAGTACTTC.

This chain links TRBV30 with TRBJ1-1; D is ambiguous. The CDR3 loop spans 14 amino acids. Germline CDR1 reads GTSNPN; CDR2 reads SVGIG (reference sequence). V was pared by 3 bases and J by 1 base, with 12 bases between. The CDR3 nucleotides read TGTGCCTGGAGGGCTACCGGGCGGAACACTGAAGCTTTCTTT. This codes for CAWRATGRNTEAFF.